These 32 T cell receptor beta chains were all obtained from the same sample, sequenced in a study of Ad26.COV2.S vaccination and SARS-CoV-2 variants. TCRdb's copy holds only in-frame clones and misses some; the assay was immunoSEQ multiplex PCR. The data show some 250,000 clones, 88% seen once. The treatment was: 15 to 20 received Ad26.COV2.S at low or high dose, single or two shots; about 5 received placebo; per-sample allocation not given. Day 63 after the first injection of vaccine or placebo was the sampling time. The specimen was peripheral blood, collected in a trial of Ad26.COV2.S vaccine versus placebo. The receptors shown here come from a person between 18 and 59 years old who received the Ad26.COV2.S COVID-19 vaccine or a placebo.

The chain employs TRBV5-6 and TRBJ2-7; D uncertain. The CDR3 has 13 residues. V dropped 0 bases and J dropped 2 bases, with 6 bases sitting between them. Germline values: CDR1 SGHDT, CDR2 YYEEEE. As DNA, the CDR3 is TGTGCCAGCAGCTTGGGTCCCACCTACGAGCAGTACTTC. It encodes CASSLGPTYEQYF.

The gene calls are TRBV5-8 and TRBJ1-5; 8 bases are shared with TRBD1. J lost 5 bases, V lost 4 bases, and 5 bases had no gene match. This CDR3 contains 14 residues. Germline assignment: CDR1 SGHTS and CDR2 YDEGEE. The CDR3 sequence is CASSGRGPYQPQHF. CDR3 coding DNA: TGTGCCAGCAGCGGCAGGGGGCCCTATCAGCCCCAGCATTTT. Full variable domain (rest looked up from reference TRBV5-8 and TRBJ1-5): EAGVTQSPTHLIKTRGQQATLRCSPISGHTSVYWYQQALGLGLQFLLWYDEGEERNRGNFPPRFSGRQFPNYSSELNVNALELEDSALYLCASSGRGPYQPQHFGDGTRLSIL.

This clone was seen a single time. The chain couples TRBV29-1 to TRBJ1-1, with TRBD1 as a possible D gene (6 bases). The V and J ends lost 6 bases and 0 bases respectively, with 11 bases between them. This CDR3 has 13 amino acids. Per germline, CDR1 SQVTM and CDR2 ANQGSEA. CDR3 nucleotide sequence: TGCAGCGTCAGCGACAGGCTGAACACTGAAGCTTTCTTT. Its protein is CSVSDRLNTEAFF.

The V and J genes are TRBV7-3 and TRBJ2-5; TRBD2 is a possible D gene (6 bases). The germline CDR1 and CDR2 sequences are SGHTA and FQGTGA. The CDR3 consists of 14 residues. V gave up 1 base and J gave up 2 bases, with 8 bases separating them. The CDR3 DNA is TGTGCCAGCAGCTTAAGCGGAGGGCAAGAGACCCAGTACTTC. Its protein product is CASSLSGGQETQYF.

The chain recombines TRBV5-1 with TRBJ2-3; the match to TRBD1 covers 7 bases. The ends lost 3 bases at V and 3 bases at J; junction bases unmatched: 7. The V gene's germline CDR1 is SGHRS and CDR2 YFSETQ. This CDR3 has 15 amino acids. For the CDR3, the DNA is TGCGCCAGCAGCTCGTACAGGGGCCAAACAGATACGCAGTATTTT. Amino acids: CASSSYRGQTDTQYF.

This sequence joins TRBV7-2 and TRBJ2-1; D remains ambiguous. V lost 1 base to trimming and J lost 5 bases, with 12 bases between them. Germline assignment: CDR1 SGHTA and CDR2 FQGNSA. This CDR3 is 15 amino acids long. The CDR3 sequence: CASSLVARSNNEQFF. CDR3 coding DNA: TGTGCCAGCAGCTTAGTAGCCAGAAGTAACAATGAGCAGTTCTTC.

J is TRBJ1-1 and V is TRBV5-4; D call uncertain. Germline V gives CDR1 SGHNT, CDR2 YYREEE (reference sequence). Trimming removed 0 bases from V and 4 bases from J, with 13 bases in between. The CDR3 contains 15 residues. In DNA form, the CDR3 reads TGTGCCAGCAGCTTGGTGGCGGGGAGGGTCACTGAAGCTTTCTTT. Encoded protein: CASSLVAGRVTEAFF.

In DNA form, the CDR3 reads TGTGCCAGTACGAAGGGGCCCGGCGGGAACACTGAAGCTTTCTTT. Amino acids: CASTKGPGGNTEAFF. This chain uses TRBV19 with TRBJ1-1; D perhaps matches TRBD1 (5 bases). V was shortened by 7 bases and J by 1 base, with 16 bases between the two germline ends. The CDR3 covers 15 residues. CDR1 and CDR2 from the germline V gene are LNHDA and SQIVND (reference sequence). The full variable domain, completed using reference TRBV19 and TRBJ1-1, is DGGITQSPKYLFRKEGQNVTLSCEQNLNHDAMYWYRQDPGQGLRLIYYSQIVNDFQKGDIAEGYSVSREKKESFPLTVTSAQKNPTAFYLCASTKGPGGNTEAFFGQGTRLTVV.

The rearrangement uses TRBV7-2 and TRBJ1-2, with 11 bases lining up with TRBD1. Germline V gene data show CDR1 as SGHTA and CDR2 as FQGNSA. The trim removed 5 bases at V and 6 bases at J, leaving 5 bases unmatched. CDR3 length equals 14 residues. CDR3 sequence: CASSRDRGEDGYTF. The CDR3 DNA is TGTGCCAGCAGCCGGGACAGGGGGGAGGATGGCTACACCTTC.

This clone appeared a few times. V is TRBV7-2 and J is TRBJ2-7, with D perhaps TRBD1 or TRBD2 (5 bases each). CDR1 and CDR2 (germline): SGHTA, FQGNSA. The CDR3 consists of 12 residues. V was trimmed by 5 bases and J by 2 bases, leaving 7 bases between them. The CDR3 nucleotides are TGTGCCAGCAGCCGGGGACCCTACGAGCAGTACTTC. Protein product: CASSRGPYEQYF.

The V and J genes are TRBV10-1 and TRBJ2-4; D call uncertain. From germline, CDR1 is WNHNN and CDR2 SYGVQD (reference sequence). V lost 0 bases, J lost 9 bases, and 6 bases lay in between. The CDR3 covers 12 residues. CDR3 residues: CASSESLSIQYF. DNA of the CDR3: TGCGCCAGCAGTGAGTCGTTGTCCATTCAGTACTTC.

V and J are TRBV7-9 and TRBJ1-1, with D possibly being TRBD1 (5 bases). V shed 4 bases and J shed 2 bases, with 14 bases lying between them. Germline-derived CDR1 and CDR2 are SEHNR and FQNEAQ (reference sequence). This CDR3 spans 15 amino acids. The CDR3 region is CASSSPGTGNTEAFF. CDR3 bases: TGTGCCAGCAGCTCGCCGGGGACGGGCAACACTGAAGCTTTCTTT.

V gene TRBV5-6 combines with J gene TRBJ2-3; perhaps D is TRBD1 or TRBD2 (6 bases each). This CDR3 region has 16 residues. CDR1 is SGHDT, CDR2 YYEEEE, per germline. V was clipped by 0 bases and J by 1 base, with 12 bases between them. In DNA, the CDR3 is TGTGCCAGCAGCTTGGGATCGGGGGCCCGCACAGATACGCAGTATTTT. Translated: CASSLGSGARTDTQYF.

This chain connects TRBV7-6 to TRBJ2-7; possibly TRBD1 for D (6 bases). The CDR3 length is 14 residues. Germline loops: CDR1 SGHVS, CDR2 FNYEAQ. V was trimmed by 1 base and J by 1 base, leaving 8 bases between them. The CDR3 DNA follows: TGTGCCAGCAGCTTAGACAGGGAATCCTACGAGCAGTACTTC. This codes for CASSLDRESYEQYF.

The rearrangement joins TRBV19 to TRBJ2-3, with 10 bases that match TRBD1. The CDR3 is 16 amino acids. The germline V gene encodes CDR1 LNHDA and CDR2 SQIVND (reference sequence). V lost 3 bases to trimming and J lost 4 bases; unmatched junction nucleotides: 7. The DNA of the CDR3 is TGTGCCAGTAGTATCCCCGACAGGGGGCTGGCAGATACGCAGTATTTT. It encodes CASSIPDRGLADTQYF.

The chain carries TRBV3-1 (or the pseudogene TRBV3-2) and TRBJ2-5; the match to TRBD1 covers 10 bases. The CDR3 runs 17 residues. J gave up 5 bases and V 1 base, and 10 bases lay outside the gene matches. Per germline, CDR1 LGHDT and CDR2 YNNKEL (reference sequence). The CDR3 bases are TGTGCCAGCAGCCAAGGACAGGGGGCGCATCCACAGGAGACCCAGTACTTC. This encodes CASSQGQGAHPQETQYF.

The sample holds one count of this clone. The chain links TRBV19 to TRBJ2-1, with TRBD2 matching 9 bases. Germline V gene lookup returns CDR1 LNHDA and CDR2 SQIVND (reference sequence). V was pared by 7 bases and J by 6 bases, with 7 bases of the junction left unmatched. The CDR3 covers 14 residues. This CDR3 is CASTSGETLNEQFF. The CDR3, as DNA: TGTGCCAGTACTAGCGGGGAAACTCTCAATGAGCAGTTCTTC.

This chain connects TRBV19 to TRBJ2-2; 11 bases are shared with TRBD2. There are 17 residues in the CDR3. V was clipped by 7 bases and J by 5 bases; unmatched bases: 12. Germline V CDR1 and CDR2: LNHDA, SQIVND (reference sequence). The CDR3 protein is CASTRSGRADRTGELFF. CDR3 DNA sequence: TGTGCCAGTACCCGTAGCGGGAGGGCCGATCGGACCGGGGAGCTGTTTTTT.

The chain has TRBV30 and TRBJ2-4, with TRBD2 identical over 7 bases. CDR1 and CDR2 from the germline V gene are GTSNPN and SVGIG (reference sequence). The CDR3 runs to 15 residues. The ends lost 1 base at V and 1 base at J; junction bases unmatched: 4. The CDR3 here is CAWSGGGRAKNIQYF. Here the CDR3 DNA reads TGTGCCTGGAGTGGGGGGGGAAGGGCCAAAAACATTCAGTACTTC.

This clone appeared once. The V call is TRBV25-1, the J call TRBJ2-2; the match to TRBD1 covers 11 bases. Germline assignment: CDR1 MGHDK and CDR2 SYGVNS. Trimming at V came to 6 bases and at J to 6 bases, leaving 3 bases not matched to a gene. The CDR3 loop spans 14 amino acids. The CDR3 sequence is CASRGTGGPGELFF. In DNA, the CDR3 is TGTGCCAGCAGGGGGACAGGGGGTCCCGGGGAGCTGTTTTTT.

The CDR3 protein is CASRTGVVAEAFF. Here the CDR3 DNA reads TGTGCCAGCAGGACAGGGGTTGTAGCTGAAGCTTTCTTT. This chain joins TRBV6-5 and TRBJ1-1; 8 positions agree with TRBD1. Germline V gene sequence: CDR1 MNHEY, CDR2 SVGAGI. The CDR3 is made up of 13 amino acids. V dropped 6 bases and J dropped 6; count of bases not matched to a gene: 6.

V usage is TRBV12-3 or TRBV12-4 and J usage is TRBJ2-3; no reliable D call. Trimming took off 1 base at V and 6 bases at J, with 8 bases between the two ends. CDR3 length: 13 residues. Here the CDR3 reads CASSLGSRDTQYF. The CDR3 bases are TGTGCCAGCAGTTTAGGATCGCGGGATACGCAGTATTTT.

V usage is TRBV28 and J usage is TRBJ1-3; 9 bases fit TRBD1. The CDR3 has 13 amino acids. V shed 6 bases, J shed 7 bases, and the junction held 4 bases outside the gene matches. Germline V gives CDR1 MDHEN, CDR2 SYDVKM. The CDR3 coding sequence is TGTGCCAGCAGAGGGACAGGGAGGAACACCATATATTTT. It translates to CASRGTGRNTIYF.

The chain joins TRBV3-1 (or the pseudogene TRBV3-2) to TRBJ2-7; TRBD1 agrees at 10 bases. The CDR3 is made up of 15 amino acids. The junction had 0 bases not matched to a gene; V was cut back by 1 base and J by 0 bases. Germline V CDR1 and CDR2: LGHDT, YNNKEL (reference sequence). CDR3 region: CASSQGTGGSYEQYF. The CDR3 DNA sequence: TGTGCCAGCAGCCAAGGGACAGGGGGCTCCTACGAGCAGTACTTC.

In nucleotides, the CDR3 is TGTGCCAGCAGCCTCTCGGGGTGGGAGACCCAGTACTTC. This sequence encodes CASSLSGWETQYF. The genes are TRBV7-2 and TRBJ2-5; TRBD2 might be the D (5 bases). This CDR3 spans 13 amino acids. Germline-derived CDR1 and CDR2 are SGHTA and FQGNSA. Trimming pared 5 bases from V and 5 bases from J, leaving 12 bases between.

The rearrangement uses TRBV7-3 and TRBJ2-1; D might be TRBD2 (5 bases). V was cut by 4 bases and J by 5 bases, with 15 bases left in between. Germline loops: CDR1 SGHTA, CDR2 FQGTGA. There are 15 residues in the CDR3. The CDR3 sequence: CASSYSSTGNNEQFF. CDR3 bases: TGTGCCAGCAGCTACTCCAGCACGGGGAACAATGAGCAGTTCTTC.

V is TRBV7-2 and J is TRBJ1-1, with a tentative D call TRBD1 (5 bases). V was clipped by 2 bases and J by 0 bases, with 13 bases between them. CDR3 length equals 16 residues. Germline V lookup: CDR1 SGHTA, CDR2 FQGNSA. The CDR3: CASSLLVWGVNTEAFF. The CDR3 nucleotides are TGTGCCAGCAGCTTATTGGTATGGGGGGTGAACACTGAAGCTTTCTTT.

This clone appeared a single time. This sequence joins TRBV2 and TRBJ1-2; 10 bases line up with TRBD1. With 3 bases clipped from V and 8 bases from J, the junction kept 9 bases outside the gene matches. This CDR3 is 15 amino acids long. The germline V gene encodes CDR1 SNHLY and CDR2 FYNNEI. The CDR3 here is CASSELTTGGLGYTF. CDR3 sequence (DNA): TGTGCCAGCAGTGAGCTAACGACAGGGGGCTTGGGCTACACCTTC. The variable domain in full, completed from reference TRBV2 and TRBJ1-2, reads EPEVTQTPSHQVTQMGQEVILRCVPISNHLYFYWYRQILGQKVEFLVSFYNNEISEKSEIFDDQFSVERPDGSNFTLKIRSTKLEDSAMYFCASSELTTGGLGYTFGSGTRLTVV.

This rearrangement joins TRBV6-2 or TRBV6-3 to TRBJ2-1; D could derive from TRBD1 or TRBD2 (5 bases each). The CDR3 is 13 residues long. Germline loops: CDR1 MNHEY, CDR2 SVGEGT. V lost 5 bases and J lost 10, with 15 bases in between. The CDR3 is CASSPEGSWEQFF. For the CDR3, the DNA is TGTGCCAGCAGTCCCGAGGGGAGTTGGGAGCAGTTCTTC.

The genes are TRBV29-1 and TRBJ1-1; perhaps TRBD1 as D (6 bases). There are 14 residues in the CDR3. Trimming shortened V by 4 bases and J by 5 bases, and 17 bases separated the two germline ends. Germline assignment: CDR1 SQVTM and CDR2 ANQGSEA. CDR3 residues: CSVGSPNRETEAFF. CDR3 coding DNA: TGCAGCGTTGGAAGCCCCAACAGGGAGACTGAAGCTTTCTTT.

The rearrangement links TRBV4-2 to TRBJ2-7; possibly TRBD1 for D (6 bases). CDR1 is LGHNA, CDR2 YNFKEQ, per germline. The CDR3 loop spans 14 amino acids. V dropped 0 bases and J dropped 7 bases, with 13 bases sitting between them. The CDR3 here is CASSQETGTGEQYF. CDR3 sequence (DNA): TGTGCCAGCAGCCAAGAGACAGGTACTGGGGAGCAGTACTTC.

The CDR3 here is CASSQGQRRAIDEQYF. The CDR3 region has the DNA TGTGCCAGCAGCCAAGGCCAGAGGCGGGCTATCGACGAGCAGTACTTC. J is TRBJ2-7 and V is TRBV3-1 (or the pseudogene TRBV3-2), with a possible D match to TRBD2 (5 bases). This CDR3 has 16 residues. The V gene lost 1 base and the J gene lost 5 bases, with 18 bases spanning the gap. Germline V gene sequence: CDR1 LGHDT, CDR2 YNNKEL (reference sequence).